This T cell receptor beta chain was observed in a study of blood T cell repertoires in COVID-19 (dated by TCRdb to the early 2020s). Looking at the study overall: The collaborator samples originated in the United States, Italy and Spain and spanned the acute and convalescent phases of COVID-19. The repertoires were released in a freely available public database meant as a resource for research on the immune response to SARS-CoV-2. The prospective study material was composed of cDNA or gDNA derived from T cells, B-cell-depleted T cells, or PBMCs. Samples were obtained from the ongoing ImmuneRACE study (first 160 participants) and from 1,000 to 1,500 subjects provided by 6 global collaborators. Where available, HLA class I and class II types were taken from metadata supplied by the sample provider and were not determined by assay-based typing. Nearly every sample came with metadata listing a de-identified subject ID, COVID-19 status, age in years and sex. Subjects who had been exposed to COVID-19, were actively infected with it, or had recovered from it provided the deeply sampled blood TCRbeta repertoires that made up the dataset.

In regard to this clone: Its antigen is currently not known. Base quality data are lacking; no much larger clone is found one base away.

Overall study results and their limits: The quantity of clinical and demographic metadata differed by source and by participant and was supplied without curation.

TCRbeta CDR3 regions were amplified from genomic DNA using the immunoSEQ Assay, a bias-controlled multiplex PCR. Per the original workflow: Nucleated cell counts per sample were estimated from amplification of reference gene primers within the assay. To quantify the absolute abundance of each unique TCRbeta CDR3 rearrangement, sequence reads were collapsed and filtered. For each sample, productive Simpson clonality was calculated as the square root of Simpson's diversity index across productive rearrangements. TCRdb stores this immuneACCESS table with in-frame sequences only. Part of the clones is absent; in the studies checked, under half of the shortfall reflects unresolved V genes, and no reason is known for the rest. V, J and clone size are those of that table, while D and trimming were read from the DNA. This sample is represented by about 230,000 clones; 80% to 90% of them were singletons. The top ten hold about 0.93% of the sample.

Each collaborating institution followed its own protocols to collect whole blood in K2EDTA tubes. For TCRbeta analysis, collaborator samples were shipped as frozen whole blood, as isolated PBMCs, or as DNA extracted from either sample type. Sequences PRHDT (CDR1) and FYEKMQ (CDR2) are obtained from the germline V gene (reference sequence). The germline V end is reduced by 0 bases and the J end by 7 bases; junction bases left unmatched: 2. The CDR3 runs 13 residues from the cysteine to the phenylalanine. The only DNA kept is the CDR3, 39 bases in frame from the first base. The sample taken for sequencing was peripheral blood. The V and J segments used are TRBV13 and TRBJ2-7, with TRBD1 matching 8 junction bases. The clonotype originates from a man between 35 and 55 years old with acute or convalescent COVID-19. The CDR3 corresponds to CASSLGTGEEQYF. The DNA reads TGTGCCAGCAGCTTAGGGACAGGGGAAGAGCAGTACTTC. With the rest looked up from the reference TRBV13 and TRBJ2-7 genes rather than sequenced, the full variable domain is AAGVIQSPRHLIKEKRETATLKCYPIPRHDTVYWYQQGPGQDPQFLISFYEKMQSDKGSIPDRFSAQQFSDYHSELNMSSLELGDSALYFCASSLGTGEEQYFGPGTRLTVT.